This T cell receptor beta chain is from a study of CD8 T cells in ankylosing spondylitis. This clonotype turned up a few times. Its antigen is still unknown. Findings and caveats of the study: Several of the motif variants were reported before in synovial fluid and blood from reactive arthritis. Among TCR beta sequences, a motif of several highly homologous variants appeared characteristic of ankylosing spondylitis blood.

The trim removed 6 bases at V and 3 bases at J, leaving 6 bases unmatched. Germline assignment: CDR1 MNHNS and CDR2 SASEGT. The CDR3 consists of 15 residues. It was by quantitative 5'-RACE with molecular barcodes that TCR beta libraries were made. TCRdb processed the 5' RACE reads anew with MiXCR; each CDR3 protein has one entry. Counted here are about 540,000 distinct CDR3 sequences, approximately 11% occurring once; the ten biggest clones make up about 6.5%. The TCR was taken from a male donor with ankylosing spondylitis. The sample taken for sequencing was blood, either unsorted or a sorted T cell fraction (not recorded which). J is TRBJ2-1 and V is TRBV6-1; 9 nucleotides agree with TRBD2. CDR3 protein: CASRLSGGLYNEQFF. In nucleotides, the CDR3 is TGTGCCAGCAGACTCAGCGGGGGGCTCTACAATGAGCAGTTCTTC.